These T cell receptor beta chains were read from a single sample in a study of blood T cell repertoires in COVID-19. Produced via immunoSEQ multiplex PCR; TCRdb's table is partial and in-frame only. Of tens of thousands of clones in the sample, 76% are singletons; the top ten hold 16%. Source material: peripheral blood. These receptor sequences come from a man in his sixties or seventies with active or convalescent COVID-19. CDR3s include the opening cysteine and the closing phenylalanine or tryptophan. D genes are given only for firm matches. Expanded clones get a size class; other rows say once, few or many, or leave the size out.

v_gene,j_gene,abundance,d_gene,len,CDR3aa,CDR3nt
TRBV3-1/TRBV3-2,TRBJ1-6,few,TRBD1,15,CASSPRDRGFSPLHF,TGTGCCAGCAGCCCCCGGGACAGGGGATTCTCACCCCTCCACTTT
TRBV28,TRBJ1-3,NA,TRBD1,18,CASSVRDRLKPSGNTIYF,TGTGCCAGCAGTGTCCGGGACAGACTCAAGCCCTCTGGAAACACCATATATTTT
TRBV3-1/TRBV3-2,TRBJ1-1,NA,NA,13,CASSQGRSTEAFF,TGTGCCAGCAGCCAAGGGAGGAGCACTGAAGCTTTCTTT
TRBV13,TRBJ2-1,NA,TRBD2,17,CASSPYPTGTSHNEQFF,TGTGCCAGCAGCCCTTACCCTACCGGGACTAGCCACAATGAGCAGTTCTTC
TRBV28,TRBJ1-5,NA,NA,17,CASSLGGQSYSNQPQHF,TGTGCCAGCAGTCTCGGAGGACAGAGTTATAGCAATCAGCCCCAGCATTTT
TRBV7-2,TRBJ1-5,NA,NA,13,CASSHPGGGPQHF,TGTGCCAGCAGCCACCCGGGAGGGGGGCCCCAGCATTTT
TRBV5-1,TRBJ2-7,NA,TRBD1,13,CASSAGQGYEQYF,TGCGCCAGCAGCGCCGGACAGGGCTACGAGCAGTACTTC
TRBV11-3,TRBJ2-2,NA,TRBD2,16,CASNIQRGSNTGELFF,TGTGCCAGCAACATCCAGCGGGGGTCGAACACCGGGGAGCTGTTTTTT
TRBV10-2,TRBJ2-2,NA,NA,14,CASSESGISGELFF,TGCGCCAGCAGTGAGTCCGGGATTTCGGGGGAGCTGTTTTTT
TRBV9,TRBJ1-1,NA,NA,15,CASSVEGRGNTEAFF,TGTGCCAGCAGCGTGGAAGGTAGGGGGAACACTGAAGCTTTCTTT
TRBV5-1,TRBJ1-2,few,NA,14,CASSLVGPGEGYTF,TGCGCCAGCAGCTTGGTAGGGCCCGGGGAGGGCTACACCTTC
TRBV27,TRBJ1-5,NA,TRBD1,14,CASSWDRAAQPQHF,TGTGCCAGCAGTTGGGACAGGGCCGCTCAGCCCCAGCATTTT
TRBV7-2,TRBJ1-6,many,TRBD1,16,CASSNRGREPNSPLHF,TGTGCCAGCAGCAACAGGGGGCGCGAGCCCAATTCACCCCTCCACTTT
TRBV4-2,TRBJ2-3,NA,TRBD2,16,CASSLTSGGSTDTQYF,TGTGCCAGCAGCCTCACTAGCGGGGGGAGCACAGATACGCAGTATTTT
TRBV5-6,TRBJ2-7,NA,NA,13,CASSLSQGSEQYF,TGTGCCAGCAGCTTATCACAGGGTAGTGAGCAGTACTTC
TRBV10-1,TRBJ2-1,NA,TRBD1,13,CASPTGSENEQFF,TGCGCCAGTCCGACAGGGTCTGAAAATGAGCAGTTCTTC
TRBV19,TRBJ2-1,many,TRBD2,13,CASGGASYNEQFF,TGTGCCAGCGGGGGGGCATCCTACAATGAGCAGTTCTTC
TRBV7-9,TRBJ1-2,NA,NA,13,CASSSTPVGGYTF,TGTGCCAGCAGCTCGACACCCGTCGGAGGCTACACCTTC
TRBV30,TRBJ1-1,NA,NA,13,CAWSGTANTEAFF,TGTGCCTGGAGTGGCACAGCGAACACTGAAGCTTTCTTT
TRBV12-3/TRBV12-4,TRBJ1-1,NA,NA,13,CASSWEGFAEAFF,TGTGCCAGCAGTTGGGAGGGGTTCGCTGAAGCTTTCTTT
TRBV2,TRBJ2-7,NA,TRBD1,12,CASSNRGGEQYF,TGTGCCAGCAGCAACAGGGGCGGCGAGCAGTACTTC
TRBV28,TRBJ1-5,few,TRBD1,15,CASSLATGVNQPQHF,TGTGCCAGCAGTTTAGCAACAGGGGTGAATCAGCCCCAGCATTTT
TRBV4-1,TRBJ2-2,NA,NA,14,CASSQDRGGGELFF,TGCGCCAGCAGCCAAGACAGGGGCGGCGGGGAGCTGTTTTTT
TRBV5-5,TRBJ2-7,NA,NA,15,CASSFGDQSSYEQYF,TGTGCCAGCAGCTTCGGAGACCAGAGCTCCTACGAGCAGTACTTC
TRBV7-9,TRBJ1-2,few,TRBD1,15,CASSPYGTANYGYTF,TGTGCCAGCAGCCCTTACGGGACAGCTAACTATGGCTACACCTTC
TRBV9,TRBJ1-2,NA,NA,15,CASSVAGDTNYGYTF,TGTGCCAGCAGCGTAGCGGGAGATACAAACTATGGCTACACCTTC
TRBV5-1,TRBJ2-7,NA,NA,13,CASSINFSYEQYF,TGCGCCAGCAGCATCAATTTCTCCTACGAGCAGTACTTC
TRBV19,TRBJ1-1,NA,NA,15,CASKVGPGPLEGAFF,TGTGCCAGTAAGGTGGGGCCGGGACCCCTGGAGGGAGCTTTCTTT
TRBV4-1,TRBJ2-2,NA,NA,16,CASSQNAGSHTGELFF,TGCGCCAGCAGCCAAAATGCGGGGTCTCACACCGGGGAGCTGTTTTTT